This is a list of T cell receptor beta chains from one sample in a study of T cell changes during pregnancy in multiple sclerosis. Repertoires were generated with immunoSEQ multiplex PCR, while TCRdb's copy carries only in-frame clones and drops some. The repertoire holds over 50,000 clones, around nine tenths seen once, with approximately 5% in the top ten. Sequences were obtained from peripheral blood from another person, used as feeder cells. These receptors were obtained from a human donor whose cells served as feeder cells for cultures in a pregnancy study. Both conserved end residues are part of each CDR3. Fields, in order: J gene, V gene, clone size, D gene, CDR3 protein, CDR3 DNA. D genes are given only for firm matches. Not every row has a clone size; where given, it reads once, few, many or a size class.

TRBJ2-1	TRBV19	NA	TRBD2	CASRLAGGPSYNEQFF	TGTGCCAGTCGACTAGCGGGGGGGCCTTCCTACAATGAGCAGTTCTTC
TRBJ1-5	TRBV6-1	NA	TRBD1	CASTGQGRNQPQHF	TGTGCCAGCACAGGACAGGGTCGGAATCAGCCCCAGCATTTT
TRBJ2-7	TRBV29-1	once	NA	CSVEEGRGYEQYF	TGCAGCGTTGAAGAGGGACGTGGCTACGAGCAGTACTTC
TRBJ2-1	TRBV5-1	NA	NA	CASSLDGTFYNEQFF	TGCGCCAGCAGCCTGGATGGGACTTTCTACAATGAGCAGTTCTTC
TRBJ2-3	TRBV5-1	NA	NA	CASSLADYTDTQYF	TGCGCCAGCAGCTTGGCGGACTACACAGATACGCAGTATTTT
TRBJ1-1	TRBV14	NA	NA	CASSQDAGLEAFF	TGTGCCAGCAGCCAAGATGCGGGTCTTGAAGCTTTCTTT
TRBJ1-1	TRBV10-3	NA	NA	CAISGAPNTEAFF	TGTGCCATCAGTGGCGCGCCCAACACTGAAGCTTTCTTT
TRBJ2-7	TRBV25-1	NA	TRBD1	CASRGQTTYEQYF	TGTGCCAGCAGGGGACAGACTACCTACGAGCAGTACTTC
TRBJ1-2	TRBV29-1	NA	NA	CSADSLDGYTF	TGCAGCGCAGACAGTTTAGATGGCTACACCTTC
TRBJ1-1	TRBV18	NA	NA	CASSQDGNTEAFF	TGTGCCAGCTCACAGGACGGTAACACTGAAGCTTTCTTT
TRBJ2-1	TRBV19	NA	NA	CASSIVQGGEQFF	TGTGCCAGTAGTATAGTGCAGGGCGGCGAGCAGTTCTTC
TRBJ1-2	TRBV6-1	NA	TRBD1	CASRFLGDRGPGYTF	TGTGCCAGCAGATTTCTGGGGGACAGGGGGCCTGGCTACACCTTC